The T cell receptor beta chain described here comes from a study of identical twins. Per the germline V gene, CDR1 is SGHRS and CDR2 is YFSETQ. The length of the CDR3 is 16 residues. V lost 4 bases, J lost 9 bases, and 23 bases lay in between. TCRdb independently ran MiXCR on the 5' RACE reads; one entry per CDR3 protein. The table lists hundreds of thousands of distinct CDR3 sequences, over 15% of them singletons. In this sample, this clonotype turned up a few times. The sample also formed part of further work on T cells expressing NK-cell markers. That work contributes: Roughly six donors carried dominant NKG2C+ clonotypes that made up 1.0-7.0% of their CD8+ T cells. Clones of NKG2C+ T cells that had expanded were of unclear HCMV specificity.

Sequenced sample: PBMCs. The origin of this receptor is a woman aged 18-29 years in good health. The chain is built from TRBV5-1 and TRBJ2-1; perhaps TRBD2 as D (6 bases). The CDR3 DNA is TGCGCCAGCAGCCCCAAGGAGGGCCTCGGGGGTGGTGAGCAGTTCTTC. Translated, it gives CASSPKEGLGGGEQFF.